This T cell receptor (beta chain) stems from a study of blood T cell repertoires in COVID-19. Study summary: PBMCs, B-cell-depleted T cells, or T cells were the source of the cDNA or gDNA that made up the material.

The CDR3 spans 13 residues. Germline CDR1 reads WSHSY; CDR2 reads SAAADI. V was trimmed by 3 bases and J by 9 bases, leaving 9 bases between them. Assay used: immunoSEQ multiplex PCR; TCRdb lists only in-frame clones, some missing. This sample has more than 150,000 clones, with roughly 80% found just once. The specimen sequenced was peripheral blood. The source of this sequence is a man aged 55-75 years with active or convalescent COVID-19. The rearrangement links TRBV10-2 to TRBJ1-6, with D possibly matching TRBD1 (5 bases). The CDR3 protein is CASSDGRVSPLHF. Written as DNA, the CDR3 is TGCGCCAGCAGTGACGGCAGGGTTTCACCCCTCCACTTT.